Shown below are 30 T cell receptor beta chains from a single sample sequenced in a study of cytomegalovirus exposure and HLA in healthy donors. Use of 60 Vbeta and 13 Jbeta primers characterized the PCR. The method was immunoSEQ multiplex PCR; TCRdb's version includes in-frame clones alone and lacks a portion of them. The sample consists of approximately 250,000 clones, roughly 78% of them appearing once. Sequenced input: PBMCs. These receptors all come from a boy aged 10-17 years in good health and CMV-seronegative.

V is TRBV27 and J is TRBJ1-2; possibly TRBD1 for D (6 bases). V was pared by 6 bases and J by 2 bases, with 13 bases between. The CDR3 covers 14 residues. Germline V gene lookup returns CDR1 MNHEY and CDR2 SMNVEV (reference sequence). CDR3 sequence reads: CASSTDRRNYGYTF. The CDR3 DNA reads TGTGCCAGCAGCACTGACAGGCGGAACTATGGCTACACCTTC.

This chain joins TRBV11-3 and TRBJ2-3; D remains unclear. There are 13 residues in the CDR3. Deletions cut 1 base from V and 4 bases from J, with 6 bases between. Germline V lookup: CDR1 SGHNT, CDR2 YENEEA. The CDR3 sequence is CASSLVQSDTQYF. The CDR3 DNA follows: TGTGCCAGCAGCTTAGTACAATCAGATACGCAGTATTTT.

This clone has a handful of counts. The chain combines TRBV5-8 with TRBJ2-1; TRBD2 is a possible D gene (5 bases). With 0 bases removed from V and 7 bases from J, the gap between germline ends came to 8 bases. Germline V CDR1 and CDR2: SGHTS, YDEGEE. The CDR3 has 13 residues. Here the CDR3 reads CASSLAGVNEQFF. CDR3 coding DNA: TGTGCCAGCAGCTTGGCCGGGGTTAATGAGCAGTTCTTC.

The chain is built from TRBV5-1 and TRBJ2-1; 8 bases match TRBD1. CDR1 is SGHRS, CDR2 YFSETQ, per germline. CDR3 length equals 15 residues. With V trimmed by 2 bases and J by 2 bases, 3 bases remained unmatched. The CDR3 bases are TGCGCCAGCAGCTTTTCGGGACAGGCCTACAATGAGCAGTTCTTC. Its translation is CASSFSGQAYNEQFF.

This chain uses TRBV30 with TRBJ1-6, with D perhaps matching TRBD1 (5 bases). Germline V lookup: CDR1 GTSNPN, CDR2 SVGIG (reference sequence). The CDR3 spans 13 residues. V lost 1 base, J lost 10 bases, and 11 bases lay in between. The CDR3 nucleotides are TGTGCCTGGAGTGAGGGGTTGGCCTCACCCCTCCACTTT. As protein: CAWSEGLASPLHF.

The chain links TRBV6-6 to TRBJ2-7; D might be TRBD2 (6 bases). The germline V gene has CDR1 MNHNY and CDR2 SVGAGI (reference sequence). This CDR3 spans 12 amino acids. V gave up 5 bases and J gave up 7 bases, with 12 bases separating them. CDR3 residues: CASSGDLWEQYF. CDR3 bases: TGTGCCAGCAGTGGGGACTTGTGGGAGCAGTACTTC.

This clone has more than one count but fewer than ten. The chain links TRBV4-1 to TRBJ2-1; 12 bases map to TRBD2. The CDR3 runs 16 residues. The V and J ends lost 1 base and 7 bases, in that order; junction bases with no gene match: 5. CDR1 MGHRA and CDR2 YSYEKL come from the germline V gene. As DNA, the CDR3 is TGCGCCAGCAGCCAAGGGACTAGCGGGGAAGTTAATGAGCAGTTCTTC. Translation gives CASSQGTSGEVNEQFF.

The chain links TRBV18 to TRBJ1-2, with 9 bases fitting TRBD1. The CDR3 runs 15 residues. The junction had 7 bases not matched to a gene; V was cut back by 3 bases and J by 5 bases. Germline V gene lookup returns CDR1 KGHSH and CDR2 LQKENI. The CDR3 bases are TGTGCCAGCTCACCTAGGACAGGGGAAAAGTATGGCTACACCTTC. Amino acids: CASSPRTGEKYGYTF. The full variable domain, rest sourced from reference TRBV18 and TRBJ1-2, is NAGVMQNPRHLVRRRGQEARLRCSPMKGHSHVYWYRQLPEEGLKFMVYLQKENIIDESGMPKERFSAEFPKEGPSILRIQQVVRGDSAAYFCASSPRTGEKYGYTFGSGTRLTVV.

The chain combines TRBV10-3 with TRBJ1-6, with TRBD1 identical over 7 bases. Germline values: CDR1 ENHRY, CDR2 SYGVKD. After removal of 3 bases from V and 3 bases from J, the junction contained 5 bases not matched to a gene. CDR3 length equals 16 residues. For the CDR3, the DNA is TGTGCCATCAGTGACGGACAGGCGGACTATAATTCACCCCTCCACTTT. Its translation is CAISDGQADYNSPLHF.

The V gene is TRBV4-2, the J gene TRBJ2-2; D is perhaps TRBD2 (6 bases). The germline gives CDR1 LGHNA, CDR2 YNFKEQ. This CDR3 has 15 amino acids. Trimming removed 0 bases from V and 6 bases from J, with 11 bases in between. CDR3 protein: CASSQESGAAGELFF. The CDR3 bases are TGTGCCAGCAGCCAAGAATCGGGAGCGGCCGGGGAGCTGTTTTTT.

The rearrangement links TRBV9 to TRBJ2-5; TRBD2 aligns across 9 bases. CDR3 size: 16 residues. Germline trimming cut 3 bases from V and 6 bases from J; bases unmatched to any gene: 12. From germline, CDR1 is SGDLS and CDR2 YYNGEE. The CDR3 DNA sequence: TGTGCCAGCAGCGCCTATCCCGGGACTAGCCGTAAGACCCAGTACTTC. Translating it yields CASSAYPGTSRKTQYF.

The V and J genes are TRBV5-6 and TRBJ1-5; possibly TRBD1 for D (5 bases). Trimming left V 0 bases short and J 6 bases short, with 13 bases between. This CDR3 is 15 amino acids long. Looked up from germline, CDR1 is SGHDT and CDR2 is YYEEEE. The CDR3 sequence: CASSLGQWASQPQHF. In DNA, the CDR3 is TGTGCCAGCAGCTTGGGACAGTGGGCAAGTCAGCCCCAGCATTTT.

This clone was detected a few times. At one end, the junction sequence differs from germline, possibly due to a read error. DNA for the CDR3: TGTGCCAGCAGCCCCGGGACAGCGCTCTCCTACGAGCAGTACTTC. It yields the protein CASSPGTALSYEQYF. The chain links TRBV4-1 to TRBJ2-7, with 7 bases identical to TRBD1. CDR3 length: 15 residues. The germline V gene has CDR1 MGHRA and CDR2 YSYEKL.

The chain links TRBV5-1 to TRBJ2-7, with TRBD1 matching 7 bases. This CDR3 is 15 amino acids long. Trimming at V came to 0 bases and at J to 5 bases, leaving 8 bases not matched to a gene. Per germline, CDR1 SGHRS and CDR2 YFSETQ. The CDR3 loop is CASSLAVDRENEQYF. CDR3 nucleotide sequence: TGCGCCAGCAGCTTGGCCGTCGACAGGGAAAACGAGCAGTACTTC.

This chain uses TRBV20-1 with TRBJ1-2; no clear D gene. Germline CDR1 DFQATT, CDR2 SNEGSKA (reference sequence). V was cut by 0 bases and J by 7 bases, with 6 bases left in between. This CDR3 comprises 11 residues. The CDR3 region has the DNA TGCAGTGCTAGAGATTCCTTTGGCTACACCTTC. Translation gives CSARDSFGYTF.

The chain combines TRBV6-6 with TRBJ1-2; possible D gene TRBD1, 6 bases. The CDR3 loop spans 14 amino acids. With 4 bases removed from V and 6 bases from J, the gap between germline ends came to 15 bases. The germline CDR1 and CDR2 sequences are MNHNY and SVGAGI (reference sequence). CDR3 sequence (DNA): TGTGCCAGCAGTTCTCCACAGGGTTGGGATGGCTACACCTTC. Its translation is CASSSPQGWDGYTF.

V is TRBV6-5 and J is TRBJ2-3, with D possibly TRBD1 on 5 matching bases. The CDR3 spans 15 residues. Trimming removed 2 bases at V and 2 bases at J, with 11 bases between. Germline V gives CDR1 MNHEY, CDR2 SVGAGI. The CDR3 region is CASSYVGPNTDTQYF. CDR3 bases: TGTGCCAGCAGTTACGTGGGGCCCAACACAGATACGCAGTATTTT.

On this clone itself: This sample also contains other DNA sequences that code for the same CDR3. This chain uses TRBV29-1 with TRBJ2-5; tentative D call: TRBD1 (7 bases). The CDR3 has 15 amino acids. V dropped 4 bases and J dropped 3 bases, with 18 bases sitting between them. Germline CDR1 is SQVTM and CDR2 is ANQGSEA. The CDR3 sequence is CSVAAGGGTEETQYF. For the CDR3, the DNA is TGCAGCGTTGCCGCCGGTGGCGGGACAGAAGAGACCCAGTACTTC.

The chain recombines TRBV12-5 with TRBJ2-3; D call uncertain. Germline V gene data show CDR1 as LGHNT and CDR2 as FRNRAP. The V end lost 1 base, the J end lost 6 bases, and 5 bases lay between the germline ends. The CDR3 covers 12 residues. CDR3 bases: TGTGCTAGTGGTTTGGGGCGGGATACGCAGTATTTT. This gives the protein CASGLGRDTQYF. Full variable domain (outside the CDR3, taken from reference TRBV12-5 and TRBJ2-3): DARVTQTPRHKVTEMGQEVTMRCQPILGHNTVFWYRQTMMQGLELLAYFRNRAPLDDSGMPKDRFSAEMPDATLATLKIQPSEPRDSAVYFCASGLGRDTQYFGPGTRLTVL.

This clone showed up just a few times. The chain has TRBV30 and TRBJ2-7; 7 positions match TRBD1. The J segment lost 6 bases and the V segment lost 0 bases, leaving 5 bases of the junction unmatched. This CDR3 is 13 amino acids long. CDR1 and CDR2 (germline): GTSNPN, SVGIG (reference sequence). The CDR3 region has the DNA TGTGCCTGGAGTGTTTTGACAGGGAGCGAGCAGTACTTC. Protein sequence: CAWSVLTGSEQYF.

The CDR3 loop reads CASRSVDEQYF. The CDR3 DNA sequence: TGTGCCAGCAGATCGGTCGACGAGCAGTACTTC. The rearrangement links TRBV13 to TRBJ2-7; D ambiguous. The CDR3 has 11 residues. V lost 6 bases to trimming and J lost 5 bases, with 8 bases between them. CDR1 and CDR2 (germline): PRHDT, FYEKMQ (reference sequence).

Here the CDR3 reads CASSLVGGTAYGYTF. The CDR3 DNA sequence: TGTGCCAGCAGCTTAGTCGGAGGGACAGCCTATGGCTACACCTTC. The chain employs TRBV7-2 and TRBJ1-2, with TRBD1 matching over 7 bases. The CDR3 covers 15 residues. CDR1 and CDR2 (germline): SGHTA, FQGNSA. V lost 1 base, J lost 4 bases, and 6 bases stayed unmatched.

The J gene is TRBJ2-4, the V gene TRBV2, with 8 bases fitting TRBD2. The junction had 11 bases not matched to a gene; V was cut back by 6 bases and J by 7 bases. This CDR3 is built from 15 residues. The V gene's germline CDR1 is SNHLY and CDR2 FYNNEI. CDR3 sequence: CASRDEVAGRNIQYF. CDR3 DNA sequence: TGTGCCAGCAGAGACGAAGTAGCGGGGCGTAACATTCAGTACTTC.

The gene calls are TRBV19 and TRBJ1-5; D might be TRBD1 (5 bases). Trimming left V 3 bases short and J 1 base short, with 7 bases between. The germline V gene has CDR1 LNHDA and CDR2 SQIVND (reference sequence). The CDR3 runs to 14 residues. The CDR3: CASSIWGSNQPQHF. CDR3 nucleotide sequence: TGTGCCAGTAGTATTTGGGGCAGCAATCAGCCCCAGCATTTT.

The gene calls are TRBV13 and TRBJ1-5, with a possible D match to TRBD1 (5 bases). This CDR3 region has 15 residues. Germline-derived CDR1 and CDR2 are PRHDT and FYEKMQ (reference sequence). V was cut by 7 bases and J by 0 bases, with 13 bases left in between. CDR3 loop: CASTLGLRSNQPQHF. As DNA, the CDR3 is TGTGCCAGCACCCTGGGGCTTCGTAGCAATCAGCCCCAGCATTTT.

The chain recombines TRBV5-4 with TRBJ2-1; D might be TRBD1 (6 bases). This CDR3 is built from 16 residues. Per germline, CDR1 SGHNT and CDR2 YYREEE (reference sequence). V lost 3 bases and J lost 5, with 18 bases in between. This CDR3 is CASSSGINRAHNEQFF. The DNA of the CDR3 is TGTGCCAGCAGCTCCGGGATCAACAGGGCCCACAATGAGCAGTTCTTC.

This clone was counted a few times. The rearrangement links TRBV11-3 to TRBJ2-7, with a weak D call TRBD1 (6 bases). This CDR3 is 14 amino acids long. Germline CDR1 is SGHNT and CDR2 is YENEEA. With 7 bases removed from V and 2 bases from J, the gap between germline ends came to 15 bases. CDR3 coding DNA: TGTGCCAGCATGCTGGGGGCCGAGGCCTACGAGCAGTACTTC. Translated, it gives CASMLGAEAYEQYF. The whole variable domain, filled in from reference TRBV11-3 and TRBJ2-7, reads EAGVVQSPRYKIIEKKQPVAFWCNPISGHNTLYWYLQNLGQGPELLIRYENEEAVDDSQLPKDRFSAERLKGVDSTLKIQPAELGDSAVYLCASMLGAEAYEQYFGPGTRLTVT.

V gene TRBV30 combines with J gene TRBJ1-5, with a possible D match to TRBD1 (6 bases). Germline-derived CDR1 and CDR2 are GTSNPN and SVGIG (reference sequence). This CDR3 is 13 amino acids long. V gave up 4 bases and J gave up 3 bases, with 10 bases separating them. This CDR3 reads CAWTNRVNQPQHF. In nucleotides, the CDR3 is TGTGCCTGGACTAACAGGGTCAATCAGCCCCAGCATTTT.

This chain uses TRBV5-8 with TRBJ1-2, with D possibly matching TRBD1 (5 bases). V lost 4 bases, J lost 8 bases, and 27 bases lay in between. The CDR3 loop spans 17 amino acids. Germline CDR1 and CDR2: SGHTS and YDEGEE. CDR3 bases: TGTGCCAGCAGCATTAAACCCTATTCCAGGGTTAGGGTAGGCTACACCTTC. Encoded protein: CASSIKPYSRVRVGYTF.

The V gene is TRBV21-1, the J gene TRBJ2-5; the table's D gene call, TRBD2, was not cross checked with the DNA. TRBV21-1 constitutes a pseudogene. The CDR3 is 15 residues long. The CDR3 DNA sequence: TGTGCCAGCAGCAAGCGGGGGAGTAGCGTAAAGACCCAGTACTTC. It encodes CASSKRGSSVKTQYF.